This T cell receptor beta chain was retrieved from a study of graft-versus-host responses after intestinal transplantation. Study-level background: For around 3 years after anti-thymocyte globulin induction, all recipients took tacrolimus and steroids. The study, taken as a whole, reports: Among recipient marrow samples, GvH clones were found; some appeared first in ileum or blood. Allografts of one patient group, those with graft-donor T cell macrochimerism, had high graft-versus-host to host-versus-graft clonal ratios. With peak circulating GvH clone levels came an association with early post-transplant HvG declines.

Per the germline V gene, CDR1 is MGHDK and CDR2 is SYGVNS. CDR3 size: 11 residues. Trimming removed 1 base from V and 7 bases from J, with 5 bases in between. Comment on this clone: The antigen is undetermined.

Method: immunoSEQ multiplex PCR; TCRdb's copy keeps in-frame clones and lacks some. The repertoire consists of over 70,000 clones, with under 85% occurring once and the leading ten covering roughly 15%. The chain joins TRBV25-1 to TRBJ2-7, with no clear D. Here the sequenced sample was unstimulated CD8+ T cells sorted from spleen or lymph node cells, taken before intestinal transplant. The source of this sequence is a human donor who received an intestinal transplant. CDR3 region: CASSESTEQYF. CDR3 DNA sequence: TGTGCCAGCAGTGAATCGACAGAGCAGTACTTC.